The 26 T cell receptor beta chains listed next were all sequenced from one sample in a study of blood T cell repertoires in COVID-19. The table came from immunoSEQ multiplex PCR; TCRdb's copy has only in-frame clones and leaves some out. The table has roughly 290,000 clones, 90% seen once. Sequenced material: PBMCs or T cells enriched from blood (not recorded which). The receptors originated from a woman aged 18-29 years with acute COVID-19.

The chain carries TRBV25-1 and TRBJ2-1, with 8 bases identical to TRBD2. Per the germline V gene, CDR1 is MGHDK and CDR2 is SYGVNS. The CDR3 covers 16 residues. Trimming cost V 6 bases and J 4 bases; bases outside gene matches: 11. The CDR3 DNA follows: TGTGCCAGCAGCACAAGGGGGGCGGGAGGTTACAATGAGCAGTTCTTC. Residues: CASSTRGAGGYNEQFF. The full variable domain, completed using reference TRBV25-1 and TRBJ2-1, is EADIYQTPRYLVIGTGKKITLECSQTMGHDKMYWYQQDPGMELHLIHYSYGVNSTEKGDLSSESTVSRIRTEHFPLTLESARPSHTSQYLCASSTRGAGGYNEQFFGPGTRLTVL.

This chain connects TRBV18 to TRBJ1-1, with D possibly being TRBD1 (6 bases). V was clipped by 1 base and J by 0 bases, with 15 bases between them. The germline V gene has CDR1 KGHSH and CDR2 LQKENI. This CDR3 has 17 residues. The DNA of the CDR3 is TGTGCCAGCTCACCACGGGCAGGGGCATCGATGAACACTGAAGCTTTCTTT. This gives the protein CASSPRAGASMNTEAFF.

This CDR3 reads CASSQTSGSRDNEQFF. In nucleotides, the CDR3 is TGCGCCAGCAGCCAAACTAGCGGGAGTAGAGACAATGAGCAGTTCTTC. The rearrangement joins TRBV4-1 to TRBJ2-1, with 11 bases matching TRBD2. From germline, CDR1 is MGHRA and CDR2 YSYEKL. Germline trimming cut 2 bases from V and 5 bases from J; bases unmatched to any gene: 5. There are 16 residues in the CDR3.

CDR3 sequence: CASSYPGTSDNGYTF. CDR3 nucleotide sequence: TGCGCCAGCAGCTATCCCGGGACATCGGATAATGGCTACACCTTC. V and J are TRBV4-1 and TRBJ1-2, with TRBD1 as a possible D gene (6 bases). Germline CDR1 is MGHRA and CDR2 is YSYEKL. This CDR3 is built from 15 residues. Trimming removed 5 bases at V and 6 bases at J, with 19 bases between.

V usage is TRBV6-5 and J usage is TRBJ1-3; 7 bases map to TRBD1. This CDR3 has 16 residues. The germline V gene has CDR1 MNHEY and CDR2 SVGAGI. The junction had 3 bases not matched to a gene; V was cut back by 0 bases and J by 1 base. The CDR3 protein is CASSYSVTGSGNTIYF. The CDR3, as DNA: TGTGCCAGCAGTTACTCTGTGACAGGGTCTGGAAACACCATATATTTT.

This chain uses TRBV5-1 with TRBJ2-1; 12 bases map to TRBD2. V gave up 5 bases and J gave up 9 bases; unmatched junction bases: 9. Germline lookup yields CDR1 SGHRS and CDR2 YFSETQ. This CDR3 is built from 15 residues. CDR3 sequence reads: CASRIGLAGYCEQFF. Written as DNA, the CDR3 is TGCGCCAGCAGAATCGGACTAGCGGGATATTGTGAGCAGTTCTTC.

This chain joins TRBV5-1 and TRBJ2-2; TRBD2 matches 13 bases. The J segment lost 2 bases and the V segment lost 4 bases, leaving 5 bases of the junction unmatched. This CDR3 is 17 amino acids long. CDR1 is SGHRS and CDR2 is YFSETQ in the germline V gene. The CDR3 here is CASSPGLAGFNTGELFF. The CDR3 coding sequence is TGCGCCAGCAGCCCGGGACTAGCGGGGTTTAACACCGGGGAGCTGTTTTTT. Based on the CDR3 plus reference TRBV5-1 and TRBJ2-2, the full variable domain is KAGVTQTPRYLIKTRGQQVTLSCSPISGHRSVSWYQQTPGQGLQFLFEYFSETQRNKGNFPGRFSGRQFSNSRSEMNVSTLELGDSALYLCASSPGLAGFNTGELFFGEGSRLTVL.

This clone has a single count. This chain joins TRBV19 and TRBJ2-7; 14 bases map to TRBD2. The CDR3 has 15 residues. Germline V lookup: CDR1 LNHDA, CDR2 SQIVND (reference sequence). J was trimmed by 7 bases and V by 4 bases; bases with no gene match: 6. The CDR3 loop reads CASSKSGTSGREQYF. The CDR3 nucleotides read TGTGCCAGTAGTAAATCCGGGACTAGCGGGAGAGAGCAGTACTTC.

The CDR3 DNA follows: TGTGCCAGCAGCTCCACGGGACACTTCCCCCCCGAGCAGTACTTC. Amino acids: CASSSTGHFPPEQYF. V gene TRBV7-8 combines with J gene TRBJ2-7; tentatively, D is TRBD1 (6 bases). The CDR3 covers 15 residues. Trimming pared 4 bases from V and 6 bases from J, leaving 19 bases between. Germline loops: CDR1 SGHVS, CDR2 FQNEAQ.

This clone was recorded at least ten times. CDR3 protein: CASSLGLLDNEQFF. As DNA, the CDR3 is TGTGCCAGCAGCTTAGGACTCTTGGACAATGAGCAGTTCTTC. This chain connects TRBV7-9 to TRBJ2-1; D remains ambiguous. Germline assignment: CDR1 SEHNR and CDR2 FQNEAQ (reference sequence). The CDR3 sequence is 14 residues long. V gave up 1 base and J gave up 5 bases, with 9 bases separating them.

This clone has more than one count but fewer than ten. The genes are TRBV3-1 (or the pseudogene TRBV3-2) and TRBJ1-1, with 7 bases that match TRBD1. The CDR3 is made up of 14 amino acids. Germline V gives CDR1 LGHDT, CDR2 YNNKEL (reference sequence). The trim removed 0 bases at V and 7 bases at J, leaving 5 bases unmatched. The CDR3 loop is CASSQEWDRSEAFF. As DNA, the CDR3 is TGTGCCAGCAGCCAAGAATGGGACAGAAGTGAAGCTTTCTTT.

The chain couples TRBV27 to TRBJ1-6, with D perhaps TRBD1 (6 bases). The CDR3 runs 14 residues. CDR1 is MNHEY and CDR2 is SMNVEV in the germline V gene (reference sequence). Trimming stripped 10 bases from V and 7 bases from J, with 17 bases between. CDR3 coding DNA: TGTGCCACGACTCCCAGGGGACACAATTCACCCCTCCACTTT. It yields the protein CATTPRGHNSPLHF.

J is TRBJ1-5 and V is TRBV7-2, with D hard to call. Trimming took 3 bases from V and 1 from J, leaving 10 bases between them. This CDR3 region has 15 residues. CDR1 is SGHTA and CDR2 is FQGNSA in the germline V gene. CDR3: CASSLPGWSNQPQHF. The CDR3 region has the DNA TGTGCCAGCAGCTTGCCCGGGTGGAGCAATCAGCCCCAGCATTTT.

This chain joins TRBV6-5 and TRBJ2-7; 8 bases are a match to TRBD1. CDR3 length: 16 amino acids. Germline loops: CDR1 MNHEY, CDR2 SVGAGI. J was trimmed by 2 bases and V by 0 bases; bases with no gene match: 6. DNA of the CDR3: TGTGCCAGCAGTTACTCCCAGGGGGCGCTGACCTACGAGCAGTACTTC. Translation gives CASSYSQGALTYEQYF.

The chain is built from TRBV28 and TRBJ2-1; 9 bases map to TRBD1. Germline lookup yields CDR1 MDHEN and CDR2 SYDVKM. The CDR3 length is 16 residues. V lost 4 bases, J lost 7 bases, and 11 bases stayed unmatched. The CDR3, as DNA: TGTGCCAGCAGTTGCTCCGGGACAGGGTGTGTGAATGAGCAGTTCTTC. Its protein product is CASSCSGTGCVNEQFF.

The V call is TRBV23-1, the J call TRBJ2-3, with 8 bases aligning to TRBD1. TRBV23-1 is known as an ORF, though its function is uncertain. This CDR3 is built from 21 residues. Trimming at V came to 4 bases and at J to 2 bases, leaving 23 bases not matched to a gene. In DNA, the CDR3 is TGCGCCAGCAGTCCCTTAGGGGTGGATGACTCGGACAGGGTCTTCACAGATACGCAGTATTTT. Encoded protein: CASSPLGVDDSDRVFTDTQYF.

The gene calls are TRBV5-1 and TRBJ2-7; the D gene is possibly TRBD2 (5 bases). With 0 bases removed from V and 2 bases from J, the gap between germline ends came to 9 bases. Germline V lookup: CDR1 SGHRS, CDR2 YFSETQ. The CDR3 length is 14 residues. The CDR3 bases are TGCGCCAGCAGCTTGGGTGGGAGTGCCTACGAGCAGTACTTC. This sequence encodes CASSLGGSAYEQYF. Using reference TRBV5-1 and TRBJ2-7 for the parts outside the CDR3, the full variable domain is KAGVTQTPRYLIKTRGQQVTLSCSPISGHRSVSWYQQTPGQGLQFLFEYFSETQRNKGNFPGRFSGRQFSNSRSEMNVSTLELGDSALYLCASSLGGSAYEQYFGPGTRLTVT.

The CDR3 reads CASSSAGVGYEQYF. CDR3 coding DNA: TGTGCCAGCAGCTCAGCGGGAGTGGGCTACGAGCAGTACTTC. The chain employs TRBV11-2 and TRBJ2-7, with 8 bases matching TRBD2. Germline loops: CDR1 SGHAT, CDR2 FQNNGV. There are 14 residues in the CDR3. The V and J ends lost 4 bases and 3 bases, in that order; junction bases with no gene match: 5.

This chain joins TRBV19 and TRBJ1-4; D remains ambiguous. CDR3 length equals 15 residues. CDR1 is LNHDA, CDR2 SQIVND, per germline (reference sequence). The V gene lost 3 bases and the J gene lost 0 bases, with 8 bases spanning the gap. The CDR3 DNA reads TGTGCCAGTAGTATTGGCGGTGCAACTAATGAAAAACTGTTTTTT. It is translated as CASSIGGATNEKLFF.

CDR3 residues: CARTGTDMNTEAFF. CDR3 sequence (DNA): TGTGCCAGGACCGGGACAGACATGAACACTGAAGCTTTCTTT. This chain joins TRBV27 and TRBJ1-1; 7 bases match TRBD1. The CDR3 spans 14 residues. Germline V gene sequence: CDR1 MNHEY, CDR2 SMNVEV (reference sequence). With 9 bases clipped from V and 0 bases from J, the junction kept 7 bases outside the gene matches.

This clone appeared a few times. The chain has TRBV19 and TRBJ2-7; no clear D. V lost 8 bases and J lost 9, with 14 bases in between. Per germline, CDR1 LNHDA and CDR2 SQIVND (reference sequence). This CDR3 has 11 amino acids. CDR3: CASQTLQRQYF. CDR3 coding DNA: TGTGCCAGTCAAACCCTCCAGCGGCAGTACTTC.

V is TRBV19 and J is TRBJ1-6; D possibly corresponds to TRBD1 (5 bases). The CDR3 is 14 residues long. CDR1 is LNHDA and CDR2 is SQIVND in the germline V gene (reference sequence). Trimming removed 5 bases at V and 6 bases at J, with 11 bases between. CDR3 in amino acids: CASSPRTTNSPLHF. The DNA for the CDR3 is TGTGCCAGTAGTCCCAGGACAACTAATTCACCCCTCCACTTT. Variable domain in full (rest from reference TRBV19 and TRBJ1-6): DGGITQSPKYLFRKEGQNVTLSCEQNLNHDAMYWYRQDPGQGLRLIYYSQIVNDFQKGDIAEGYSVSREKKESFPLTVTSAQKNPTAFYLCASSPRTTNSPLHFGNGTRLTVT.

V and J are TRBV5-4 and TRBJ2-1, with D possibly TRBD1 on 5 matching bases. Trimming took 2 bases from V and 3 from J, leaving 12 bases between them. CDR1 SGHNT and CDR2 YYREEE come from the germline V gene (reference sequence). The CDR3 runs 15 residues. CDR3 region: CASSFDHRYYNEQFF. The CDR3 DNA reads as TGTGCCAGCAGCTTCGACCACAGGTACTACAATGAGCAGTTCTTC.

In DNA form, the CDR3 reads TGTGCCAGCAGTTTACGAGCGGGATATAGCTCTGGAAACACCATATATTTT. The encoded protein is CASSLRAGYSSGNTIYF. The chain carries TRBV28 and TRBJ1-3; D call uncertain. Trimming pared 2 bases from V and 0 bases from J, leaving 14 bases between. This CDR3 is built from 17 residues. Germline V CDR1 and CDR2: MDHEN, SYDVKM.

The chain recombines TRBV18 with TRBJ2-1, with no clear D. CDR3 length equals 16 residues. V was pared by 1 base and J by 5 bases, with 15 bases between. Per the germline V gene, CDR1 is KGHSH and CDR2 is LQKENI. The CDR3, as DNA: TGTGCCAGCTCACCACAGAACTACGGATCGGACAATGAGCAGTTCTTC. As protein: CASSPQNYGSDNEQFF.

The chain carries TRBV29-1 and TRBJ2-7; 10 nucleotides match TRBD1. This CDR3 spans 13 amino acids. CDR1 is SQVTM, CDR2 ANQGSEA, per germline. The CDR3 region has the DNA TGCAGTTATCGGACAGGGGGAGTCTACGAGCAGTACTTC. This gives the protein CSYRTGGVYEQYF.